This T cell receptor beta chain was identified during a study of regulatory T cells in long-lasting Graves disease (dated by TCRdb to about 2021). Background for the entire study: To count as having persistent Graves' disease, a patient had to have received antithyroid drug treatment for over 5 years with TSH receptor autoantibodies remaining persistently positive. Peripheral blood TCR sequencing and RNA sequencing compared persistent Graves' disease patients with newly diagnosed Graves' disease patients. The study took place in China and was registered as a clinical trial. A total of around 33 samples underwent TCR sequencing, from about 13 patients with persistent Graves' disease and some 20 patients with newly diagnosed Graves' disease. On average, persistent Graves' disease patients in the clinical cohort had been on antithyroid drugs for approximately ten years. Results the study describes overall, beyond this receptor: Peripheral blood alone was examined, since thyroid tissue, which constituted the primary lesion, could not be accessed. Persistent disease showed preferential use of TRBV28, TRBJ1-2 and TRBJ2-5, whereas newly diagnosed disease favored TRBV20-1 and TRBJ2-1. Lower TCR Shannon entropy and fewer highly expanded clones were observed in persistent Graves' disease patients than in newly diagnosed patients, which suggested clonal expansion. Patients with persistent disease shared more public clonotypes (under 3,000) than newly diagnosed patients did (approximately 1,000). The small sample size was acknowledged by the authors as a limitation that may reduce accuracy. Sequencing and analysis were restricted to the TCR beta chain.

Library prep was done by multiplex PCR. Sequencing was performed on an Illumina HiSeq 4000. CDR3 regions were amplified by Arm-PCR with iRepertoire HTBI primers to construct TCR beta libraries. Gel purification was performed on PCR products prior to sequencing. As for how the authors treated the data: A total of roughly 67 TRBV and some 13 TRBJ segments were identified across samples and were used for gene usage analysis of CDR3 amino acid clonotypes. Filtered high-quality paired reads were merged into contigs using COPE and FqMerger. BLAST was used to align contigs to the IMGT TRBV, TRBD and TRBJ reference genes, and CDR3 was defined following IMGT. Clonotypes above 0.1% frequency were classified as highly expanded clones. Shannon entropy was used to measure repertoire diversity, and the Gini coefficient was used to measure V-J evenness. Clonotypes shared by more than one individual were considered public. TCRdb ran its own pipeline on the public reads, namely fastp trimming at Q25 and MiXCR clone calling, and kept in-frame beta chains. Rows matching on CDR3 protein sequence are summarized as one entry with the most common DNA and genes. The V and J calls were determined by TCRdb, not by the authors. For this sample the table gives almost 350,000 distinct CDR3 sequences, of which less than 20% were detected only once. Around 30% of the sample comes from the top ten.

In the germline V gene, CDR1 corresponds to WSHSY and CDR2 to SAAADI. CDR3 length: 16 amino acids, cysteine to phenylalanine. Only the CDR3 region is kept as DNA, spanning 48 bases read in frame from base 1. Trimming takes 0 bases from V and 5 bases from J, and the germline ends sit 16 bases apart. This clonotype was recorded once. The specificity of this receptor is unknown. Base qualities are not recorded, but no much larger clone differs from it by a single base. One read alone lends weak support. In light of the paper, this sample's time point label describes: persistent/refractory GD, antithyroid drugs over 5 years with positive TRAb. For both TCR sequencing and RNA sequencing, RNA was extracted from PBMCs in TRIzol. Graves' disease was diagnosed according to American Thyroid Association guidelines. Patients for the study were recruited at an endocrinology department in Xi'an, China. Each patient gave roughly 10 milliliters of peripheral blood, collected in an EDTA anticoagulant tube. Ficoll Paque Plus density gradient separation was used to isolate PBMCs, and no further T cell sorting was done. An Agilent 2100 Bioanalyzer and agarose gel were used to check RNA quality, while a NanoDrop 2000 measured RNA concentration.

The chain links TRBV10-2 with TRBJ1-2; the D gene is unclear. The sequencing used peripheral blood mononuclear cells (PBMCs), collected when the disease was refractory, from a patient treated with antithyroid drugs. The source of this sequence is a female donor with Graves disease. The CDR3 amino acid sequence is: CASSESGRRSGYGYTF. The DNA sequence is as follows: TGCGCCAGCAGTGAGTCGGGCCGGAGGTCGGGTTATGGCTACACCTTC.